The rows below give T cell receptor beta chains drawn from one sample of a study of OX40 agonist ivuxolimab in advanced cancers. TCRdb's table, derived via immunoSEQ multiplex PCR, lists solely in-frame clones and lacks some. Counted here are 95,000 to 100,000 clones, about four fifths occurring once; the ten biggest clones make up roughly 5.2%. The specimen was CD4+ or CD8+ T cells sorted from blood, collected in a trial of the OX40 agonist ivuxolimab. The receptors originated from an adult with an advanced solid tumor such as melanoma, head and neck, liver or kidney cancer. CDR3s include the opening cysteine and the closing phenylalanine or tryptophan. Fields, in order: V gene, J gene, CDR3 protein.

TRBV2,TRBJ1-1,CASSADRGREAFF
TRBV7-9,TRBJ2-3,CASSLGTGGRTDTQYF
TRBV7-9,TRBJ2-3,CASRGMEVIVPKLTDTQYF
TRBV4-1,TRBJ1-2,CASSQAQEGYTF
TRBV7-2,TRBJ2-5,CASSKPPTETQYF
TRBV29-1,TRBJ2-7,CSVGDLYEQYF
TRBV9,TRBJ1-1,CASSVHAGKGTEAFF
TRBV21-1,TRBJ2-2,CARGHPDTGELFF
TRBV4-1,TRBJ2-1,CASSQDGNGGAYNEQFF
TRBV5-1,TRBJ1-1,CASSFNRVTGEAFF
TRBV5-1,TRBJ2-3,CASSPGRSTDTQYF
TRBV7-9,TRBJ2-3,CASSLDLAADTQYF
TRBV15,TRBJ2-1,CATSESGTSHNEQFF
TRBV6-5,TRBJ2-7,CASSYDRLYEQYF
TRBV14,TRBJ2-1,CASSQGGDEQFF
TRBV9,TRBJ1-5,CASSLTGNQPQHF
TRBV7-9,TRBJ1-1,CASSSPGAGRTEAFF
TRBV5-1,TRBJ1-5,CASSLGEGGNQPQHF
TRBV27,TRBJ2-7,CASSFRDIVHEQYF
TRBV27,TRBJ2-3,CASSLWQADTQYF
TRBV27,TRBJ2-7,CASSLDRINYEQYF
TRBV12-5,TRBJ2-5,CASGFTGLQETQYF
TRBV5-1,TRBJ1-2,CASSQAGQGAGYTF
TRBV6-1,TRBJ1-3,CARDISGNTIYF
TRBV7-9,TRBJ2-1,CASEPRGSLINEQFF
TRBV6-5,TRBJ2-7,CASTAPGGREYEQYF
TRBV5-8,TRBJ2-3,CASSFPTGGDVRPDTQYF
TRBV9,TRBJ2-2,CASSGPNTGELFF
TRBV18,TRBJ2-1,CASSLGGDEQFF
TRBV2,TRBJ2-3,CASSELGQVEIWGQYF
TRBV4-3,TRBJ2-1,CASSQGGGAYNEQFF
TRBV5-1,TRBJ2-7,CASSLALTYEQYF
TRBV7-9,TRBJ2-6,CASSSGQSGANVLTF
TRBV9,TRBJ2-2,CASSVAGGGHTGELFF
TRBV5-1,TRBJ1-1,CASSRDGRGTEAFF
TRBV10-3,TRBJ1-2,CAISETVDYGYTF
TRBV9,TRBJ2-2,CASSPREGIAGELFF
TRBV19,TRBJ1-5,CASSIGEGRLARQPQHF
TRBV28,TRBJ2-2,CAIPSGTDATGELFF
TRBV10-3,TRBJ1-4,CAISDLDASTNEKLFF
TRBV19,TRBJ2-3,CASLLAASMTDTQYF
TRBV19,TRBJ1-5,CASSIGTGERQPQHF
TRBV5-1,TRBJ1-6,CASSKDRVGNSPLHF
TRBV5-8,TRBJ1-1,CASSSFLATNTEAFF
TRBV19,TRBJ2-4,CASSMLGLAKNIQYF
TRBV27,TRBJ2-3,CASSFRGAGDTQYF
TRBV5-1,TRBJ2-1,CASAGGLASGLSYNEQFF
TRBV10-3,TRBJ1-2,CAIRTRTALGYTF
TRBV27,TRBJ1-6,CASSPNKGQGSYNSPLHF
TRBV5-1,TRBJ2-7,CASSPGTGATAYEQYF
TRBV6-5,TRBJ2-3,CASSYSMSGTDTQYF
TRBV9,TRBJ1-1,CASSVIDGTNTEAFF
TRBV10-1,TRBJ2-5,CASSESGLAGVETQYF
TRBV7-2,TRBJ2-5,CASSLTLAGPRGTQYF